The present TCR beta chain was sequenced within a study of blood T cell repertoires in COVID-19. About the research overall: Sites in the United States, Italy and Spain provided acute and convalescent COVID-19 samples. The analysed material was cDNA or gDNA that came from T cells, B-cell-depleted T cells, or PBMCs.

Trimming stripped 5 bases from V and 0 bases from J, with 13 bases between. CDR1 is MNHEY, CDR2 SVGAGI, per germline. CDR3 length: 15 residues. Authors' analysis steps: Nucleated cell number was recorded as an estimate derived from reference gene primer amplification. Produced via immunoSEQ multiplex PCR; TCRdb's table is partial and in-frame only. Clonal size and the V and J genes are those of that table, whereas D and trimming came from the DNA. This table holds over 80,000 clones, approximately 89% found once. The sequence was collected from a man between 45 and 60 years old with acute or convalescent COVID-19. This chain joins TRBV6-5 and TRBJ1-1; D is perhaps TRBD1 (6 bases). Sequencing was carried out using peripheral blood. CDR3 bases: TGTGCCAGCAGTAGGTCCTGGACAGTGAACACTGAAGCTTTCTTT. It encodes CASSRSWTVNTEAFF.